The clone carrying this T cell receptor beta chain was seen more than once but under ten times. Here immunoSEQ multiplex PCR was the method, and the copy in TCRdb shows in-frame clones only, minus some. Found here are approximately 87,000 clones, around 87% of them singletons; the top ten hold around 1.3%. The sample originates from a study of control samples from healthy donors and cancer patients. What was sequenced was blood. The TCR comes from a woman aged 50 to 60 in good health.

This CDR3 reads CASSLSIFGQTNYGYTF. CDR3 coding DNA: TGTGCCAGTAGTCTGAGCATCTTTGGACAGACTAACTATGGCTACACCTTC. The chain links TRBV19 to TRBJ1-2, with D possibly being TRBD1 (6 bases). The CDR3 is made up of 17 amino acids. V gave up 5 bases and J gave up 0 bases, with 19 bases separating them. Germline V lookup: CDR1 LNHDA, CDR2 SQIVND (reference sequence).